There are a few counts of the clone carrying this T cell receptor (beta chain). The target antigen is unknown. The data were obtained in a study of T cells after yellow fever vaccination. Study-wide points: Any FACS-sorted repertoire could hold abundant clonotypes that contaminate it from the bulk population.

One entry per CDR3 protein, called by TCRdb with MiXCR from the 5' RACE reads. The sample lists 500,000 to 700,000 distinct CDR3 sequences, about 19% occurring once. The TCR comes from a man aged 30-40 years who received the YFV17D yellow fever vaccine. The sample was PBMCs, taken 15 days after the yellow fever booster vaccination.

CDR3 amino acids: CSVEVSGYYNEQFF. The CDR3 DNA follows: TGCAGCGTTGAAGTTTCGGGATACTACAATGAGCAGTTCTTC. The chain has TRBV29-1 and TRBJ2-1; possibly TRBD2 for D (5 bases). With 1 base removed from V and 3 bases from J, the gap between germline ends came to 10 bases. The CDR3 runs 14 residues. Germline assignment: CDR1 SQVTM and CDR2 ANQGSEA.